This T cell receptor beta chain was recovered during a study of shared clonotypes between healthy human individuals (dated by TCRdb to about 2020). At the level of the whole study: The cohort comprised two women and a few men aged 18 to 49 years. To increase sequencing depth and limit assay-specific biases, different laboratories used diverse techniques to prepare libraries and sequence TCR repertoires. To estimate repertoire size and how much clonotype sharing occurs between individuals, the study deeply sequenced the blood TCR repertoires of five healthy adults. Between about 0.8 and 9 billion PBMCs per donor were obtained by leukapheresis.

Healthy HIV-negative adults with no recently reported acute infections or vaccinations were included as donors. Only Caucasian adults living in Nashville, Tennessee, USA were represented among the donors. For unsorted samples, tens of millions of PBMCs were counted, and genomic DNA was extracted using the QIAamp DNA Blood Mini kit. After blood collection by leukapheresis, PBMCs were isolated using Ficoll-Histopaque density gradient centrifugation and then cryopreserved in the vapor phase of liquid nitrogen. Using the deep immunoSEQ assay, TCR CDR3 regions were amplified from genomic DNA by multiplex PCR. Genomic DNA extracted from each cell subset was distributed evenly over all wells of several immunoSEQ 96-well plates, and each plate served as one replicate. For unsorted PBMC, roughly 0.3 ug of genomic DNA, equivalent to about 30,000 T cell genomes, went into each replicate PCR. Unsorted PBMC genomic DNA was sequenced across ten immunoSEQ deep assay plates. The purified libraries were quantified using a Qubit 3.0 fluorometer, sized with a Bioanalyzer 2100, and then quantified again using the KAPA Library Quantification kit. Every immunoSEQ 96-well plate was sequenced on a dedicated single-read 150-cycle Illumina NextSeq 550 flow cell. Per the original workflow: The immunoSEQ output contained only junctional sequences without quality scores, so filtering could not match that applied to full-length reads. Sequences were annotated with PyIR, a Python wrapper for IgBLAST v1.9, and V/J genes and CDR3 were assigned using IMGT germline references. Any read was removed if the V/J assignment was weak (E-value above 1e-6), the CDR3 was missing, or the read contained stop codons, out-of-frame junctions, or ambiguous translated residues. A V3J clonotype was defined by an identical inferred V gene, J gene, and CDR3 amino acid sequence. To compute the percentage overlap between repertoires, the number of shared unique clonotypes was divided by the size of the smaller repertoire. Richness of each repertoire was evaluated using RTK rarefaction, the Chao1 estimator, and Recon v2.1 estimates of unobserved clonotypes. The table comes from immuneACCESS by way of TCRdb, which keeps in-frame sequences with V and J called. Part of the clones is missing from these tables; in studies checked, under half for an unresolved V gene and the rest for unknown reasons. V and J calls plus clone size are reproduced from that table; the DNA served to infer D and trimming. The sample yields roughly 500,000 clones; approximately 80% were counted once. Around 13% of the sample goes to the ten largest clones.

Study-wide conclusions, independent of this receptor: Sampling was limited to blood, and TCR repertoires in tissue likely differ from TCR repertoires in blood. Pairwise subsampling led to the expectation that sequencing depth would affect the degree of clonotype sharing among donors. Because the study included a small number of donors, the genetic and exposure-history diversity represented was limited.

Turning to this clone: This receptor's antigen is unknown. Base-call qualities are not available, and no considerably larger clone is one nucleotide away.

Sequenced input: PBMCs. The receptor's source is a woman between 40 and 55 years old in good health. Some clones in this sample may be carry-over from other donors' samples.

The nucleotide sequence is TGTGCCAGCAGCGTGACCGGGACAGGGTCCTACGAGCAGTACTTC. This sequence encodes CASSVTGTGSYEQYF. The rearranged segments are TRBV7-3 and TRBJ2-7, with 9 junctional bases fitting TRBD1. Sequences SGHTA (CDR1) and FQGTGA (CDR2) are obtained from the germline V gene. The CDR3 covers 15 residues, taking in both the cysteine and the phenylalanine. The CDR3 DNA has 45 bases and is translated from base 1. Germline trimming: 5 bases from V, 1 base from J; junction bases outside gene matches: 6.